What follows are 21 T cell receptor beta chains derived from one specimen sequenced in a study of control samples from healthy donors and cancer patients (dated by TCRdb to 2018 to 2020). Receptors were amplified or captured by the immunoSEQ multiplex PCR assay. TCRdb carries this immuneACCESS record with in-frame sequences only. Its versions omit some clonotypes, under half of them owing to an unresolved V gene in the studies checked, with the rest unexplained. This sample comprises about 120,000 clones, about 87% of them detected only once. The ten largest make up about 12% of the sample. Sequenced: blood. These receptors were obtained from a man under 40 in good health.

The V call is TRBV20-1, the J call TRBJ2-1; D unresolved. Looked up from germline, CDR1 is DFQATT and CDR2 is SNEGSKA (reference sequence). Between the trimmed V and J ends, which lost 6 bases and 5 bases, there was a span of 8 bases. The CDR3 spans 11 residues. CDR3 amino acids: CSASRNNEQFF. The CDR3, as DNA: TGCAGTGCATCCCGGAACAATGAGCAGTTCTTC.

The chain combines TRBV24-1 with TRBJ1-2; D ambiguous. Trimming removed 2 bases from V and 1 base from J, with 16 bases in between. Germline V gene sequence: CDR1 KGHDR, CDR2 SFDVKD. This CDR3 region has 17 residues. The CDR3 DNA reads as TGTGCCACCAGTGATTCCCGACTGGGTAAACTTAACTATGGCTACACCTTC. Its protein product is CATSDSRLGKLNYGYTF.

This chain connects TRBV2 to TRBJ1-1; 7 positions match TRBD1. The V gene's germline CDR1 is SNHLY and CDR2 FYNNEI. The CDR3 consists of 14 residues. With V trimmed by 3 bases and J by 8 bases, 9 bases remained unmatched. CDR3 in amino acids: CASSEGQLNREAFF. DNA of the CDR3: TGTGCCAGCAGTGAGGGACAGCTCAACCGGGAAGCTTTCTTT.

V and J are TRBV30 and TRBJ1-6; D gene ambiguous. The CDR3 runs 18 residues. Trimming pared 1 base from V and 0 bases from J, leaving 16 bases between. Per germline, CDR1 GTSNPN and CDR2 SVGIG (reference sequence). CDR3 bases: TGTGCCTGGAGTGACGTTAGGGCAGCCACCTCCTATAATTCACCCCTCCACTTT. It codes for CAWSDVRAATSYNSPLHF.

The rearrangement links TRBV11-2 to TRBJ1-1; the D is unclear. With 4 bases removed from V and 0 bases from J, the gap between germline ends came to 6 bases. The CDR3 spans 13 residues. CDR1 and CDR2 (germline): SGHAT, FQNNGV. CDR3 DNA: TGTGCCAGCAGCTCCGGACTGAACACTGAAGCTTTCTTT. Translating gives CASSSGLNTEAFF.

J is TRBJ2-5 and V is TRBV19, with 7 bases fitting TRBD2. Germline CDR1 reads LNHDA; CDR2 reads SQIVND (reference sequence). Trimming cost V 6 bases and J 4 bases; bases outside gene matches: 5. The CDR3 covers 13 residues. The CDR3 DNA is TGTGCCAGTAGGGAGGGCGGGGGAGAGACCCAGTACTTC. Its translation: CASREGGGETQYF.

This chain connects TRBV6-5 to TRBJ2-7; no clear D. The CDR3 has 12 residues. Trimming stripped 10 bases from V and 2 bases from J, with 12 bases between. From germline, CDR1 is MNHEY and CDR2 SVGAGI. CDR3 protein: CAISDLPYEQYF. For the CDR3, the DNA is TGTGCCATCTCTGACCTTCCCTACGAGCAGTACTTC.

J is TRBJ1-2 and V is TRBV28; TRBD1 might be the D (5 bases). Between the trimmed V and J ends, which lost 9 bases and 4 bases, there was a span of 18 bases. There are 14 residues in the CDR3. The germline V gene has CDR1 MDHEN and CDR2 SYDVKM. CDR3: CASLGGGPSYGYTF. The CDR3 DNA reads TGTGCCAGTTTGGGGGGGGGACCGTCCTATGGCTACACCTTC.

The V and J genes are TRBV5-6 and TRBJ1-1, with D maybe TRBD1 (5 bases). CDR3 length: 14 amino acids. V was clipped by 4 bases and J by 6 bases, with 16 bases between them. The germline V gene has CDR1 SGHDT and CDR2 YYEEEE. The CDR3 DNA follows: TGTGCCAGCAGCCTGCTCGGGGGTAGCCCTGAAGCTTTCTTT. It yields the protein CASSLLGGSPEAFF.

The gene calls are TRBV7-2 and TRBJ1-5; tentatively, D is TRBD1 (5 bases). CDR1 and CDR2 from the germline V gene are SGHTA and FQGNSA. This CDR3 is 16 amino acids long. V gave up 0 bases and J gave up 5 bases, with 14 bases separating them. The CDR3 DNA reads as TGTGCCAGCAGCTTAGCAGGGCAAGGGACGCATCAGCCCCAGCATTTT. Its translation is CASSLAGQGTHQPQHF.

The chain combines TRBV28 with TRBJ2-1; 8 nucleotides match TRBD2. The germline CDR1 and CDR2 sequences are MDHEN and SYDVKM. The CDR3 has 11 residues. J was trimmed by 13 bases and V by 4 bases; bases with no gene match: 3. The CDR3 loop is CASSSGTRQFF. The CDR3, as DNA: TGTGCCAGCAGTTCCGGGACTAGACAGTTCTTC.

This sequence joins TRBV4-1 and TRBJ2-3; 9 bases are a match to TRBD2. The germline gives CDR1 MGHRA, CDR2 YSYEKL. The J segment lost 0 bases and the V segment lost 5 bases, leaving 6 bases of the junction unmatched. The CDR3 runs to 16 residues. In DNA, the CDR3 is TGCGCCAGCAGCTCGAATAGCGGGGGAAGCACAGATACGCAGTATTTT. It specifies CASSSNSGGSTDTQYF.

The V call is TRBV6-1, the J call TRBJ1-2, with 8 bases aligning to TRBD1. Per germline, CDR1 MNHNS and CDR2 SASEGT. This CDR3 has 14 amino acids. Trimming removed 3 bases from V and 3 bases from J; junction bases left unmatched: 3. CDR3 region: CASSDPGGYYGYTF. The CDR3 bases are TGTGCCAGCAGTGACCCAGGGGGCTACTATGGCTACACCTTC.

The V and J genes are TRBV2 and TRBJ1-4; the D gene is possibly TRBD1 (6 bases). This CDR3 has 17 residues. The V gene's germline CDR1 is SNHLY and CDR2 FYNNEI. V lost 1 base and J lost 7, with 19 bases in between. The CDR3 DNA reads as TGTGCCAGCAGTGAAGGAGGAGCAGGGGAGTCTGGTGAAAAACTGTTTTTT. Translating it yields CASSEGGAGESGEKLFF.

The V call is TRBV24-1, the J call TRBJ2-2; unclear D gene. This CDR3 has 12 residues. V gave up 0 bases and J gave up 6 bases, with 1 base separating them. From germline, CDR1 is KGHDR and CDR2 SFDVKD. The CDR3: CATSDLSGELFF. Written as DNA, the CDR3 is TGTGCCACCAGTGATTTGTCCGGGGAGCTGTTTTTT.

This chain joins TRBV30 and TRBJ1-1, with TRBD1 as a possible D gene (5 bases). Germline V gives CDR1 GTSNPN, CDR2 SVGIG (reference sequence). Deletions cut 4 bases from V and 6 bases from J, with 15 bases between. This CDR3 comprises 13 residues. CDR3 bases: TGTGCCTGGACTAACCTCAGGACATCTGAAGCTTTCTTT. Protein sequence: CAWTNLRTSEAFF.

The CDR3 sequence is CASSSGSNSPLHF. In DNA, the CDR3 is TGTGCCAGCAGCTCAGGGAGTAATTCACCCCTCCACTTT. This rearrangement joins TRBV7-2 to TRBJ1-6, with TRBD1 as a possible D gene (5 bases). Germline lookup yields CDR1 SGHTA and CDR2 FQGNSA. CDR3 length: 13 amino acids. V was pared by 4 bases and J by 6 bases, with 7 bases between.

This chain connects TRBV28 to TRBJ2-3, with 8 nucleotides matching TRBD1. The CDR3 covers 15 residues. With 2 bases clipped from V and 4 bases from J, the junction kept 5 bases outside the gene matches. Germline V gives CDR1 MDHEN, CDR2 SYDVKM. CDR3 residues: CASSLGQGGADTQYF. The CDR3 DNA follows: TGTGCCAGCAGTTTAGGACAGGGAGGCGCAGATACGCAGTATTTT.

This rearrangement joins TRBV7-2 to TRBJ2-5, with 9 bases identical to TRBD1. Per germline, CDR1 SGHTA and CDR2 FQGNSA. V shed 5 bases, J shed 1 base, and the junction held 2 bases outside the gene matches. The CDR3 has 14 residues. The CDR3 bases are TGTGCCAGCAGCGTACAGGGGGCCCAAGAGACCCAGTACTTC. Translated, it gives CASSVQGAQETQYF.

The chain couples TRBV3-1 (or the pseudogene TRBV3-2) to TRBJ2-1, with D possibly TRBD2 on 6 matching bases. The length of the CDR3 is 17 residues. The V end was cut by 4 bases, the J end by 0 bases, with 16 bases between. Per germline, CDR1 LGHDT and CDR2 YNNKEL (reference sequence). CDR3 region: CASSLHLGTDSYNEQFF. The CDR3 DNA follows: TGTGCCAGCAGCCTTCATCTAGGGACTGACTCCTACAATGAGCAGTTCTTC.

The V call is TRBV7-2, the J call TRBJ2-2; the match to TRBD2 covers 8 bases. Germline CDR1 is SGHTA and CDR2 is FQGNSA. V was pared by 6 bases and J by 7 bases, with 10 bases of the junction left unmatched. The CDR3 covers 15 residues. The DNA for the CDR3 is TGTGCCAGCAGTTCACGCGCGGGGGGCCACGGGGAGCTGTTTTTT. Protein sequence: CASSSRAGGHGELFF.